This T cell receptor beta chain was profiled in a study of blood T cells in healthy people across ages. PCR was performed a second time for about 7 to 11 cycles using a sample-barcoded 5' primer and a J-beta primer mix. TCRdb reprocessed the 5' RACE reads with MiXCR, giving one entry per CDR3 protein. The sample lists 450,000 to 700,000 distinct CDR3 sequences; approximately 25% were seen once. Germline V lookup: CDR1 SGHRS, CDR2 YFSETQ. The V end lost 8 bases, the J end lost 6 bases, and 15 bases lay between the germline ends. The CDR3 contains 14 residues. The source is a woman in her 70s in good health. The chain joins TRBV5-1 to TRBJ1-6; D possibly corresponds to TRBD1 (6 bases). Sample: blood. The CDR3 nucleotides read TGCGCCAGTACACAGGGAAATGGTAATTCACCCCTCCACTTT. Protein sequence: CASTQGNGNSPLHF.